One sample yielded the 17 T cell receptor beta chains listed below, sequenced in a study of blood T cell repertoires in COVID-19. Using immunoSEQ multiplex PCR, the repertoire was profiled, and TCRdb retains in-frame clones only, with some absent. This sample yields some 250,000 clones, of which approximately 81% are seen a single time; 4% to 4.5% belongs to the top ten. Source material: peripheral blood. The origin of the receptors is a man in his sixties with acute or convalescent COVID-19.

The rearrangement joins TRBV2 to TRBJ1-3, with 7 bases fitting TRBD1. This CDR3 region has 15 residues. Germline V lookup: CDR1 SNHLY, CDR2 FYNNEI. V was clipped by 2 bases and J by 4 bases; unmatched bases: 5. CDR3 sequence reads: CASSERGQPGNTIYF. CDR3 DNA sequence: TGTGCCAGCAGTGAAAGGGGACAGCCCGGAAACACCATATATTTT.

The genes are TRBV19 and TRBJ1-5; TRBD1 matches 9 bases. With 6 bases clipped from V and 3 bases from J, the junction kept 3 bases outside the gene matches. The germline gives CDR1 LNHDA, CDR2 SQIVND (reference sequence). This CDR3 has 14 amino acids. The DNA for the CDR3 is TGTGCCAGTAGGGGGACAGGGATCAATCAGCCCCAGCATTTT. Its protein is CASRGTGINQPQHF.

The chain links TRBV5-4 to TRBJ2-7; unclear D gene. V lost 3 bases, J lost 6 bases, and 16 bases lay in between. Germline V gives CDR1 SGHNT, CDR2 YYREEE (reference sequence). The CDR3 is 14 amino acids. CDR3 residues: CASSYGRSPAEQYF. Here the CDR3 DNA reads TGTGCCAGCAGCTATGGAAGGAGCCCGGCCGAGCAGTACTTC.

This chain joins TRBV5-1 and TRBJ1-4; a weak D match, TRBD1 (6 bases). CDR3 length: 16 amino acids. Trimming pared 6 bases from V and 5 bases from J, leaving 20 bases between. CDR1 is SGHRS, CDR2 YFSETQ, per germline. CDR3 loop: CASNVRDKDINEKLFF. Here the CDR3 DNA reads TGCGCCAGCAACGTCCGGGACAAAGATATCAATGAAAAACTGTTTTTT.

This chain links TRBV7-2 with TRBJ2-2; the D gene is possibly TRBD2 (6 bases). The CDR3 has 15 amino acids. Per germline, CDR1 SGHTA and CDR2 FQGNSA. Trimming shortened V by 5 bases and J by 4 bases, and 14 bases separated the two germline ends. The CDR3 sequence is CASSPHGGGTGELFF. CDR3 coding DNA: TGTGCCAGCAGCCCCCACGGGGGAGGCACCGGGGAGCTGTTTTTT.

V and J are TRBV27 and TRBJ1-1, with 8 bases aligning to TRBD1. The CDR3 loop spans 15 amino acids. Germline assignment: CDR1 MNHEY and CDR2 SMNVEV (reference sequence). The junction had 9 bases not matched to a gene; V was cut back by 5 bases and J by 4 bases. The CDR3 DNA sequence: TGTGCCAGCAGTCCTTGGACAGGGAAGGGCACTGAAGCTTTCTTT. As protein: CASSPWTGKGTEAFF.

The chain joins TRBV7-2 to TRBJ1-4; TRBD1 aligns across 8 bases. J gave up 7 bases and V 3 bases, and 4 bases lay outside the gene matches. The CDR3 is 14 amino acids. Germline loops: CDR1 SGHTA, CDR2 FQGNSA. The CDR3 region has the DNA TGTGCCAGCAGCTTGCAGGGGGCTAGTGAAAAACTGTTTTTT. It yields the protein CASSLQGASEKLFF.

This chain links TRBV9 with TRBJ2-7; perhaps TRBD1 as D (6 bases). The CDR3 has 12 residues. Trimming left V 1 base short and J 6 bases short, with 8 bases between. From germline, CDR1 is SGDLS and CDR2 YYNGEE. The CDR3 spells CASSVLGGEQYF. The DNA for the CDR3 is TGTGCCAGCAGCGTACTAGGGGGCGAGCAGTACTTC. Together with reference TRBV9 and TRBJ2-7, the CDR3 gives the full variable domain: DSGVTQTPKHLITATGQRVTLRCSPRSGDLSVYWYQQSLDQGLQFLIQYYNGEERAKGNILERFSAQQFPDLHSELNLSSLELGDSALYFCASSVLGGEQYFGPGTRLTVT.

J is TRBJ2-7 and V is TRBV5-1, with D tentatively TRBD1 (5 bases). The CDR3 contains 15 residues. V lost 0 bases and J lost 4, with 14 bases in between. Germline assignment: CDR1 SGHRS and CDR2 YFSETQ. CDR3 sequence (DNA): TGCGCCAGCAGCTTGGGCGCGACAGCCACATACGAGCAGTACTTC. This codes for CASSLGATATYEQYF.

The chain is built from TRBV9 and TRBJ2-2; no clear D. The V gene's germline CDR1 is SGDLS and CDR2 YYNGEE. CDR3 length: 15 amino acids. The V end lost 2 bases, the J end lost 5 bases, and 13 bases lay between the germline ends. The CDR3 sequence: CASSVSVVRTGELFF. The CDR3, as DNA: TGTGCCAGCAGCGTCTCGGTAGTTCGGACCGGGGAGCTGTTTTTT.

This clone was seen once. The chain links TRBV3-1 (or the pseudogene TRBV3-2) to TRBJ2-7, with D uncertain. Looked up from germline, CDR1 is LGHDT and CDR2 is YNNKEL (reference sequence). Trimming cost V 3 bases and J 0 bases, with 9 bases left between them. The CDR3 runs to 14 residues. As DNA, the CDR3 is TGTGCCAGCAGCCATCTGCCGAGCTCCTACGAGCAGTACTTC. As protein: CASSHLPSSYEQYF.

The chain has TRBV6-2 or TRBV6-3 and TRBJ2-5, with TRBD2 matching 12 bases. The V gene's germline CDR1 is MNHEY and CDR2 SVGEGT. The V segment lost 5 bases and the J segment 5 bases; nucleotides outside the gene matches: 18. The CDR3 extends over 19 amino acids. Written as DNA, the CDR3 is TGTGCCAGCAGTGCCGGGACTAGCGGGCCCTTAGGGGTTCGGGAGACCCAGTACTTC. Amino acid sequence: CASSAGTSGPLGVRETQYF.

The CDR3 protein is CASKGGSSGNTIYF. CDR3 DNA: TGTGCCAGCAAGGGCGGGTCCTCTGGAAACACCATATATTTT. The chain recombines TRBV2 with TRBJ1-3; no clear D. CDR1 is SNHLY, CDR2 FYNNEI, per germline. The CDR3 spans 14 residues. V was cut by 7 bases and J by 0 bases, with 10 bases left in between.

This clone was observed a single time. The chain carries TRBV7-9 and TRBJ2-1; TRBD2 aligns across 8 bases. CDR3 length: 14 amino acids. With 5 bases clipped from V and 8 bases from J, the junction kept 8 bases outside the gene matches. Germline assignment: CDR1 SEHNR and CDR2 FQNEAQ (reference sequence). The chain's CDR3 is CASSPRRTSYEQFF. Here the CDR3 DNA reads TGTGCCAGCAGCCCCCGCAGGACTAGCTATGAGCAGTTCTTC.

The chain recombines TRBV19 with TRBJ2-1; 9 nucleotides line up with TRBD2. The CDR3 contains 14 residues. The germline gives CDR1 LNHDA, CDR2 SQIVND (reference sequence). Unmatched junction bases numbered 8, after V lost 8 bases and J lost 6 bases. The CDR3 here is CASATGLAPNEQFF. CDR3 nucleotides: TGTGCCAGTGCCACGGGACTAGCCCCCAATGAGCAGTTCTTC.

V usage is TRBV20-1 and J usage is TRBJ2-3; 12 bases map to TRBD2. Germline V gene sequence: CDR1 DFQATT, CDR2 SNEGSKA (reference sequence). The CDR3 consists of 17 residues. V dropped 5 bases and J dropped 6; count of bases not matched to a gene: 15. CDR3 DNA: TGCAGTGCTCGTGGAATACTAGCGGGAGGCCCGGGGGATACGCAGTATTTT. This codes for CSARGILAGGPGDTQYF.

The chain links TRBV7-9 to TRBJ2-3, with D possibly matching TRBD1 (6 bases). CDR1 SEHNR and CDR2 FQNEAQ come from the germline V gene (reference sequence). The CDR3 covers 12 residues. Trimming took off 4 bases at V and 8 bases at J, with 10 bases between the two ends. CDR3 coding DNA: TGTGCCAGCAGCTCAGGACAGTTTACGCAGTATTTT. Translated, it gives CASSSGQFTQYF.